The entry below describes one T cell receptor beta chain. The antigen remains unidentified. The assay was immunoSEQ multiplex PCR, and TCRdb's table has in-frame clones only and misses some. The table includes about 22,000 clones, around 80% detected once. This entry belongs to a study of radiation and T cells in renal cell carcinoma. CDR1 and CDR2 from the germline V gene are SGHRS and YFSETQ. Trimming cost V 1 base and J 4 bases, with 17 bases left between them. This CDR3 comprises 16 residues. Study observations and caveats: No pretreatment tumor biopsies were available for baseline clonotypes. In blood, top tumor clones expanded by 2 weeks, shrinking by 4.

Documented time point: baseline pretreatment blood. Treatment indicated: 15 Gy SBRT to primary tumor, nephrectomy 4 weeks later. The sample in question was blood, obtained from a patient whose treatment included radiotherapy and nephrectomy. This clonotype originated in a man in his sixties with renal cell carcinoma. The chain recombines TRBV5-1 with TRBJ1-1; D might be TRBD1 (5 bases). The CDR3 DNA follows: TGCGCCAGCAGCTTGATGGTAAGGGGATTGGGCACTGAAGCTTTCTTT. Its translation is CASSLMVRGLGTEAFF.